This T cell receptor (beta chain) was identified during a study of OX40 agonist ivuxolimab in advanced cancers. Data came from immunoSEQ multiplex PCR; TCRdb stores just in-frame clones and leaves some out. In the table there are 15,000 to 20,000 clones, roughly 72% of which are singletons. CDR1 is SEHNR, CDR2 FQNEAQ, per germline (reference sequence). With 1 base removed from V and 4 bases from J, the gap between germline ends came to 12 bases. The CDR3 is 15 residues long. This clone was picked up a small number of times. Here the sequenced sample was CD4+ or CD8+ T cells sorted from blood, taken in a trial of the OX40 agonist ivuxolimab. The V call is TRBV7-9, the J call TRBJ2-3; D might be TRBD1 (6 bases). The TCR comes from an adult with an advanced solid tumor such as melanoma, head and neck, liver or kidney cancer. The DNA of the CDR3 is TGTGCCAGCAGCTTAGGGGGGCCGGTCTCAGATACGCAGTATTTT. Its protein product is CASSLGGPVSDTQYF.